Presented here are 10 T cell receptor beta chains from one specimen sequenced in a study of T cell changes during pregnancy in multiple sclerosis. Produced via immunoSEQ multiplex PCR; TCRdb's table is partial and in-frame only. The sample has about 21,000 clones, 75% to 90% seen once; the top ten hold 15% to 20%. Sequencing used CD8+ T cells from peripheral blood mononuclear cells, obtained after pregnancy. All receptors come from a female donor in good health, enrolled as a control in a pregnancy study.

The CDR3 DNA reads as TGCAGCGGTGCACTACGACCCTTTTTCGAGCAGTTCTTC. Its translation: CSGALRPFFEQFF. The V and J genes are TRBV29-1 and TRBJ2-1; D unresolved. Per germline, CDR1 SQVTM and CDR2 ANQGSEA. The CDR3 sequence is 13 residues long. Trimming cost V 7 bases and J 10 bases, with 20 bases left between them.

The rearrangement joins TRBV29-1 to TRBJ2-7; possibly TRBD1 for D (6 bases). V was trimmed by 7 bases and J by 2 bases, leaving 12 bases between them. CDR3 size: 12 residues. CDR1 and CDR2 (germline): SQVTM, ANQGSEA. CDR3 sequence reads: CSATTGPYEQYF. The CDR3 coding sequence is TGCAGCGCGACGACAGGCCCCTACGAGCAGTACTTC.

V is TRBV30 and J is TRBJ2-3; D is perhaps TRBD2 (6 bases). V lost 0 bases to trimming and J lost 4 bases, with 11 bases between them. The CDR3 loop spans 14 amino acids. Germline assignment: CDR1 GTSNPN and CDR2 SVGIG (reference sequence). This CDR3 is CAWSVGAGSDTQYF. The CDR3, as DNA: TGTGCCTGGAGTGTAGGAGCGGGTTCAGATACGCAGTATTTT.

The rearrangement joins TRBV7-2 to TRBJ2-5, with 13 positions matching TRBD2. Germline CDR1 is SGHTA and CDR2 is FQGNSA. The CDR3 consists of 15 residues. The trim removed 3 bases at V and 4 bases at J, leaving 2 bases unmatched. In nucleotides, the CDR3 is TGTGCCAGCAGCTTCGGACTAGCGGGAGTAGAGACCCAGTACTTC. Residues: CASSFGLAGVETQYF.

The chain joins TRBV6-5 to TRBJ1-1, with a weak D call TRBD1 (5 bases). V was pared by 5 bases and J by 4 bases, with 11 bases between. The CDR3 contains 13 residues. The germline gives CDR1 MNHEY, CDR2 SVGAGI. The CDR3 loop is CASSAGERTEAFF. CDR3 bases: TGTGCCAGCAGTGCGGGGGAGCGCACTGAAGCTTTCTTT.

V is TRBV10-2 and J is TRBJ2-6; 8 nucleotides match TRBD1. The trim removed 9 bases at V and 0 bases at J, leaving 7 bases unmatched. Germline CDR1 is WSHSY and CDR2 is SAAADI. There are 16 residues in the CDR3. The CDR3 spells CASWGQADSGANVLTF. CDR3 DNA: TGCGCCAGTTGGGGACAGGCTGACTCTGGGGCCAACGTCCTGACTTTC.

The rearrangement links TRBV11-3 to TRBJ2-7; 9 bases line up with TRBD2. Germline V CDR1 and CDR2: SGHNT, YENEEA. With V trimmed by 6 bases and J by 1 base, 7 bases remained unmatched. The CDR3 sequence is 15 residues long. The CDR3 reads CASREAGGSSYEQYF. In nucleotides, the CDR3 is TGTGCCAGCAGGGAAGCGGGGGGTTCTTCCTACGAGCAGTACTTC.

This clone has only a few counts. The V and J genes are TRBV6-5 and TRBJ2-7; 9 bases align to TRBD1. The germline CDR1 and CDR2 sequences are MNHEY and SVGAGI. This CDR3 has 14 amino acids. V lost 8 bases, J lost 3 bases, and 8 bases stayed unmatched. The CDR3 reads CASGSGTGIYEQYF. The CDR3 DNA sequence: TGTGCCAGCGGCTCCGGGACAGGGATCTACGAGCAGTACTTC.

Worth noting for this clone: The junction differs from germline at one of its ends, possibly a read error. The CDR3 reads CSDGTNSGYTF. The CDR3 bases are TGCAGCGACGGGACAAACTCTGGCTACACCTTC. V usage is TRBV29-1 and J usage is TRBJ1-2; TRBD1 might be the D (6 bases). Germline CDR1 and CDR2: SQVTM and ANQGSEA. The CDR3 spans 11 residues.

The chain joins TRBV7-9 to TRBJ2-1, with D perhaps TRBD1 (5 bases). CDR3 length equals 16 residues. Trimming pared 2 bases from V and 9 bases from J, leaving 20 bases between. The germline V gene has CDR1 SEHNR and CDR2 FQNEAQ (reference sequence). CDR3 loop: CASSLRSSSWGGEQFF. CDR3 sequence (DNA): TGTGCCAGCAGCTTACGATCCTCATCTTGGGGCGGTGAGCAGTTCTTC.